The next 10 T cell receptor beta chains were all read from a single sample in a study of blood T cell repertoires in COVID-19. The repertoire was sequenced with immunoSEQ multiplex PCR; TCRdb's copy has only in-frame clones and lacks some. The top ten hold nearly 4.5% of the sample, which has hundreds of thousands of clones, around 86% seen once. Sequencing was done on a sample of peripheral blood. These TCRs come from a man between 45 and 60 years old with acute or convalescent COVID-19.

The chain recombines TRBV19 with TRBJ1-5; D not certain. V lost 7 bases and J lost 0, with 16 bases in between. The germline gives CDR1 LNHDA, CDR2 SQIVND (reference sequence). The CDR3 extends over 16 amino acids. The CDR3 reads CASNIDTGFSNQPQHF. In DNA, the CDR3 is TGTGCCAGTAACATCGACACGGGATTTAGCAATCAGCCCCAGCATTTT.

J is TRBJ2-7 and V is TRBV5-6, with D unclear. CDR1 and CDR2 (germline): SGHDT, YYEEEE. The CDR3 is 11 amino acids. V was trimmed by 4 bases and J by 7 bases, leaving 9 bases between them. CDR3 in amino acids: CASSRSVEQYF. CDR3 DNA: TGTGCCAGCAGCCGGTCCGTGGAGCAGTACTTC. Full variable domain (missing parts from reference TRBV5-6 and TRBJ2-7): DAGVTQSPTHLIKTRGQQVTLRCSPKSGHDTVSWYQQALGQGPQFIFQYYEEEERQRGNFPDRFSGHQFPNYSSELNVNALLLGDSALYLCASSRSVEQYFGPGTRLTVT.

This clone was picked up a small number of times. V usage is TRBV29-1 and J usage is TRBJ1-2, with D maybe TRBD1 (6 bases). This CDR3 has 13 amino acids. V lost 1 base, J lost 6 bases, and 12 bases lay in between. Germline CDR1 and CDR2: SQVTM and ANQGSEA. DNA of the CDR3: TGCAGCGTTGAAGGGGCAGGGGAACATGGCTACACCTTC. It encodes CSVEGAGEHGYTF.

The CDR3 DNA follows: TGCGCCAGCAGTGACGGGGGAGTAGGCGAGCAGTACTTC. It translates to CASSDGGVGEQYF. The J gene is TRBJ2-7, the V gene TRBV10-1, with a tentative D call TRBD2 (6 bases). The CDR3 is 13 amino acids. From germline, CDR1 is WNHNN and CDR2 SYGVQD (reference sequence). The V end lost 3 bases, the J end lost 6 bases, and 12 bases lay between the germline ends.

The chain recombines TRBV5-1 with TRBJ2-3, with D perhaps matching TRBD1 (6 bases). The CDR3 runs 18 residues. The V gene lost 1 base and the J gene lost 0 bases, with 18 bases spanning the gap. From germline, CDR1 is SGHRS and CDR2 YFSETQ. The CDR3 bases are TGCGCCAGCAGCTTGACTACAGGGATAGTCACTAGCACAGATACGCAGTATTTT. Protein product: CASSLTTGIVTSTDTQYF.

This chain links TRBV19 with TRBJ1-3; TRBD1 is a possible D gene (6 bases). Deletions cut 8 bases from V and 2 bases from J, with 13 bases between. Looked up from germline, CDR1 is LNHDA and CDR2 is SQIVND (reference sequence). CDR3 size: 14 residues. CDR3 sequence (DNA): TGTGCCAGTGGCAGGGGCTCGGCTGGAAACACCATATATTTT. This translates into CASGRGSAGNTIYF.

In regard to this clone: One end of the junction varies from germline; a read error may be responsible. Other DNA sequences in the same sample also yield this CDR3. The chain carries TRBV5-1 and TRBJ2-5, with 7 bases matching TRBD1. This CDR3 has 13 amino acids. CDR1 SGHRS and CDR2 YFSETQ come from the germline V gene. CDR3 in DNA: TGCGCCAGCAGTTTGGGACAGCAAGAGACCCAGTACTTC. Its translation is CASSLGQQETQYF.

The gene calls are TRBV30 and TRBJ1-1; D remains ambiguous. The CDR3 runs 12 residues. V was cut by 2 bases and J by 3 bases, with 7 bases left in between. From germline, CDR1 is GTSNPN and CDR2 SVGIG (reference sequence). As DNA, the CDR3 is TGTGCCTGGAGTCCAGGATACACTGAAGCTTTCTTT. It translates to CAWSPGYTEAFF. Together with reference TRBV30 and TRBJ1-1, the CDR3 gives the full variable domain: SQTIHQWPATLVQPVGSPLSLECTVEGTSNPNLYWYRQAAGRGLQLLFYSVGIGQISSEVPQNLSASRPQDRQFILSSKKLLLSDSGFYLCAWSPGYTEAFFGQGTRLTVV.

The chain combines TRBV2 with TRBJ2-1; no clear D gene. There are 14 residues in the CDR3. V lost 7 bases, J lost 7 bases, and 17 bases lay in between. Per germline, CDR1 SNHLY and CDR2 FYNNEI. The CDR3 nucleotides read TGTGCCAGCATAGAAGTGCTTTCCCCAAATGAGCAGTTCTTC. Protein: CASIEVLSPNEQFF.

In its sample, this clone was seen a few times. This chain links TRBV7-9 with TRBJ2-6; maybe TRBD2 (5 bases). Germline V gene sequence: CDR1 SEHNR, CDR2 FQNEAQ (reference sequence). The length of the CDR3 is 16 residues. The V and J ends lost 4 bases and 0 bases respectively, with 10 bases between them. In nucleotides, the CDR3 is TGTGCCAGCAGCTCACTAGGAAGCTCTGGGGCCAACGTCCTGACTTTC. Translated, it gives CASSSLGSSGANVLTF.